A selection of T cell receptor beta chains follows, all from one sample in a study of cytomegalovirus exposure and HLA in healthy donors. This table comes from immunoSEQ multiplex PCR, and its TCRdb copy is limited to in-frame clones, with some not included. In the table there are about 190,000 clones, around 81% of which are singletons. The sample comprised PBMCs. The receptor set was obtained from a young man in good health and CMV-seronegative. Each CDR3 is given with its conserved first and last residue. Each record gives: V gene, J gene, CDR3 protein.

v_call: TRBV28; j_call: TRBJ2-7; cdr3_aa: CASSLSDWSYEQYF
v_call: TRBV19; j_call: TRBJ2-1; cdr3_aa: CASIAGGPSYNEQFF
v_call: TRBV1; j_call: TRBJ2-2; cdr3_aa: CTSSQNARQDATGELFF
v_call: TRBV5-1; j_call: TRBJ2-2; cdr3_aa: CASSLGLQNTGELFF
v_call: TRBV7-2; j_call: TRBJ1-1; cdr3_aa: CASTRRDPMNTEAFF
v_call: TRBV7-9; j_call: TRBJ2-1; cdr3_aa: CASSPGRGRANEQFF
v_call: TRBV5-1; j_call: TRBJ1-2; cdr3_aa: CASSYAGRPNYGYTF
v_call: TRBV4-3; j_call: TRBJ1-2; cdr3_aa: CASSQVLDSLYGYTF
v_call: TRBV4-2; j_call: TRBJ2-5; cdr3_aa: CASSRLAGTLGTQYF
v_call: TRBV25-1; j_call: TRBJ1-6; cdr3_aa: CASSVGPSTNSPLHF
v_call: TRBV7-8; j_call: TRBJ1-3; cdr3_aa: CASSLDRGGTIYF
v_call: TRBV5-1; j_call: TRBJ2-7; cdr3_aa: CASSLSRDSYEQYF
v_call: TRBV18; j_call: TRBJ2-3; cdr3_aa: CASSPNSGGHTQYF
v_call: TRBV9; j_call: TRBJ2-1; cdr3_aa: CASSTGTGGYYNEQFF
v_call: TRBV19; j_call: TRBJ1-1; cdr3_aa: CASSIYTGRHTEAFF
v_call: TRBV7-9; j_call: TRBJ1-1; cdr3_aa: CASIRVTEAFF
v_call: TRBV5-1; j_call: TRBJ2-7; cdr3_aa: CASSAPGGEQYF
v_call: TRBV30; j_call: TRBJ1-5; cdr3_aa: CAWSSREIGSNQPQHF
v_call: TRBV21-1; j_call: TRBJ2-7; cdr3_aa: CASSKAQGLAVGGSYEQYF
v_call: TRBV2; j_call: TRBJ1-5; cdr3_aa: CASRQTGAVGQPQHF
v_call: TRBV30; j_call: TRBJ2-1; cdr3_aa: CACRTTSGRTLHDNEQFF
v_call: TRBV10-1; j_call: -; cdr3_aa: CASRKGQGYEQYF
v_call: TRBV28; j_call: TRBJ2-7; cdr3_aa: CASTPGTYEQYF
v_call: TRBV27; j_call: TRBJ1-5; cdr3_aa: CASSQATYQPQHF
v_call: TRBV7-3; j_call: TRBJ1-6; cdr3_aa: CASSLGRVSGNNSPLHF
v_call: TRBV7-2; j_call: TRBJ2-5; cdr3_aa: CASSLTFGGGEETQYF
v_call: TRBV5-6; j_call: TRBJ2-5; cdr3_aa: CASSSFETQYF
v_call: TRBV20-1; j_call: TRBJ2-3; cdr3_aa: CSVGRTDTQYF
v_call: TRBV28; j_call: TRBJ1-5; cdr3_aa: CASSLRGNVEPQHF
v_call: TRBV7-3; j_call: TRBJ2-1; cdr3_aa: CASSSTGDGYNEQFF
v_call: TRBV11-2; j_call: TRBJ2-1; cdr3_aa: CASSFRGTGNNEQFF
v_call: TRBV4-1; j_call: TRBJ1-1; cdr3_aa: CASSQDETGLKFEAFF
v_call: TRBV7-9; j_call: TRBJ2-5; cdr3_aa: CASSPPTGQETQYF
v_call: TRBV6-6; j_call: TRBJ1-2; cdr3_aa: CASSYSKQYPYGYTF
v_call: TRBV14; j_call: TRBJ2-1; cdr3_aa: CASSQVGGYYPEQFF
v_call: TRBV5-1; j_call: TRBJ1-3; cdr3_aa: CASSAGQGSSGNTIYF
v_call: TRBV5-1; j_call: TRBJ1-1; cdr3_aa: CASSLGSGAHTEAFF
v_call: TRBV11-2; j_call: TRBJ2-2; cdr3_aa: CASSSDRTNTGELFF
v_call: TRBV18; j_call: TRBJ2-1; cdr3_aa: CASSPPTWDFFTHNEQFF
v_call: TRBV9; j_call: TRBJ1-2; cdr3_aa: CASSLGTGHGYTF
v_call: TRBV28; j_call: TRBJ1-2; cdr3_aa: CASSQRAANYGYTF
v_call: TRBV4-1; j_call: TRBJ1-2; cdr3_aa: CASSRDSVNYGYTF
v_call: TRBV7-9; j_call: TRBJ2-7; cdr3_aa: CASSLGAGFNHEQYF
v_call: TRBV5-1; j_call: TRBJ1-4; cdr3_aa: CASSQGAANEKLFF
v_call: TRBV19; j_call: TRBJ1-3; cdr3_aa: CASSMGANSGNTIYF
v_call: TRBV28; j_call: TRBJ1-2; cdr3_aa: CASTQRGNYGYTF
v_call: TRBV4-3; j_call: TRBJ1-5; cdr3_aa: CASSKQRRASGTDNQPQHF
v_call: TRBV6-5; j_call: TRBJ1-1; cdr3_aa: CASSYHRGRMNTEAFF
v_call: TRBV11-2; j_call: TRBJ2-1; cdr3_aa: CASSLVPGLAVNDEQFF
v_call: TRBV2; j_call: TRBJ2-3; cdr3_aa: CASKGQEVFGDTQYF